This TCR beta chain was profiled in a study of blood T cell repertoires in COVID-19. Overall study context: Samples of COVID-19 (acute and convalescent) were obtained from the United States, Italy and Spain.

Authors' analysis steps: Cell counts per sample came from amplifying reference gene primers. The table came from immunoSEQ multiplex PCR; TCRdb's copy has only in-frame clones and leaves some out. The DNA gave D and trimming, while V, J and clone size come from that table. The sample holds some 55,000 clones; 90% are singletons and the top ten take 8% to 9%. This CDR3 is 18 amino acids long. Trimming at V came to 1 base and at J to 3 bases, leaving 7 bases not matched to a gene. CDR1 and CDR2 from the germline V gene are LGHDT and YNNKEL (reference sequence). The rearrangement links TRBV3-1 (or the pseudogene TRBV3-2) to TRBJ1-6; 9 bases are a match to TRBD1. The sequenced sample consisted of peripheral blood. The receptor was derived from a woman aged 35 to 49 with active COVID-19. The DNA for the CDR3 is TGTGCCAGCAGCCAAGTCGCGGGGACAGGGAACTATAATTCACCCCTCCACTTT. Amino acids: CASSQVAGTGNYNSPLHF.